The clone carrying this TCR beta chain was found a few times. TCRdb redid the calling of the 5' RACE reads with MiXCR, one entry per CDR3 protein. Of some 300,000 distinct CDR3 sequences detected, approximately 22% appear once; the ten largest clones hold 21%. The sample is drawn from a study of T-cell memory formation after mild COVID-19. The CDR3 is 16 residues long. The V gene lost 1 base and the J gene lost 7 bases, with 17 bases spanning the gap. The germline gives CDR1 SEHNR, CDR2 FQNEAQ (reference sequence). This receptor was taken from a man between 18 and 29 years old who had mild COVID-19 (a few samples of this study predate the infection). Cell type and time point are not known. This rearrangement joins TRBV7-9 to TRBJ2-1; tentative D call: TRBD2 (6 bases). Sequencing input: PBMCs or a T cell subset sorted from them (not recorded which). CDR3 in DNA: TGTGCCAGCAGCTTAGGAGGAGCGGGTTCCCGAAATGAGCAGTTCTTC. Translated: CASSLGGAGSRNEQFF.